These 8 T cell receptor beta chains originate from one sample sequenced in a study of T cells in Graves' hyperthyroidism and ophthalmopathy. The TCR beta CDR3 regions underwent amplification using RNA transcripts as the source. The HTBI primer set served for first-round RT-PCR of the TCR CDR3. TCRdb re-called the multiplex PCR reads with MiXCR, one entry per CDR3 protein. The sample gives roughly 400,000 distinct CDR3 sequences, roughly an eighth of which show up once; 25% to 30% is in the top ten. The sequenced sample consisted of blood. The receptors originated from a man aged 50 to 59 with Graves' ophthalmopathy.

About this clonotype: A much bigger clone sits one base away, suggesting this may be a read error. V usage is TRBV18 and J usage is TRBJ2-7; D call uncertain. Germline V lookup: CDR1 KGHSH, CDR2 LQKENI. Trimming took off 5 bases at V and 1 base at J, with 21 bases between the two ends. This CDR3 region has 17 residues. CDR3 in amino acids: CASSTTRSSVLSYEQYF. The CDR3 DNA is TGTGCCAGCTCAACCACCCGGAGTTCGGTTTTGTCCTACGAGCAGTACTTC.

This clonotype showed up many times. V is TRBV11-2 and J is TRBJ2-1, with TRBD2 as a possible D gene (8 bases). The V and J ends lost 1 base and 10 bases respectively, with 17 bases between them. This CDR3 spans 15 amino acids. CDR1 and CDR2 from the germline V gene are SGHAT and FQNNGV. The CDR3 spells CASSLVSSGGGEQFF. The DNA of the CDR3 is TGTGCCAGCAGCTTAGTTTCGTCGGGAGGGGGCGAGCAGTTCTTC. The entire variable domain, with the rest obtained from reference TRBV11-2 and TRBJ2-1, is as follows: EAGVAQSPRYKIIEKRQSVAFWCNPISGHATLYWYQQILGQGPKLLIQFQNNGVVDDSQLPKDRFSAERLKGVDSTLKIQPAKLEDSAVYLCASSLVSSGGGEQFFGPGTRLTVL.

This rearrangement joins TRBV20-1 to TRBJ2-7; 10 nucleotides align to TRBD2. V shed 6 bases, J shed 5 bases, and the junction held 13 bases outside the gene matches. The CDR3 runs 15 residues. CDR1 and CDR2 from the germline V gene are DFQATT and SNEGSKA (reference sequence). The CDR3 is CSAPGASGSADEQYF. The CDR3 coding sequence is TGCAGTGCCCCGGGGGCTAGCGGGAGTGCGGACGAGCAGTACTTC.

At least ten counts were recorded for this clonotype. The V call is TRBV20-1, the J call TRBJ1-2, with D uncertain. Germline V gene lookup returns CDR1 DFQATT and CDR2 SNEGSKA (reference sequence). V was trimmed by 6 bases and J by 3 bases, leaving 14 bases between them. The CDR3 is 13 residues long. The CDR3 here is CSALGRLDYGYTF. DNA for the CDR3: TGCAGTGCCCTCGGCAGGTTGGACTATGGCTACACCTTC.

The chain has TRBV6-5 and TRBJ2-1; 11 bases agree with TRBD2. CDR3 length equals 17 residues. Germline V lookup: CDR1 MNHEY, CDR2 SVGAGI. V lost 2 bases, J lost 4 bases, and 7 bases stayed unmatched. CDR3 in DNA: TGTGCCAGCAGTTACGTGGTAGCGGGAGGGAATTACAATGAGCAGTTCTTC. Its translation is CASSYVVAGGNYNEQFF.

This clonotype was seen ten or more times. This chain uses TRBV24-1 with TRBJ2-5; D remains unclear. V gave up 4 bases and J gave up 2 bases, with 1 base separating them. Per the germline V gene, CDR1 is KGHDR and CDR2 is SFDVKD. CDR3 length: 11 residues. CDR3 nucleotide sequence: TGTGCCACCAGTGAACAAGAGACCCAGTACTTC. Its translation is CATSEQETQYF.

In its sample, this clonotype was seen many times. The J gene is TRBJ2-1, the V gene TRBV3-1, with TRBD2 matching over 7 bases. Per germline, CDR1 LGHDT and CDR2 YNNKEL (reference sequence). V shed 5 bases and J 0 bases; nucleotides not matched to a gene: 16. There are 19 residues in the CDR3. CDR3: CASSGDSRSGVSSYNEQFF. The CDR3 DNA is TGTGCCAGCAGCGGCGACAGTAGAAGCGGGGTAAGCTCCTACAATGAGCAGTTCTTC.

This clonotype has a count of ten or more. J is TRBJ2-3 and V is TRBV5-1, with 8 bases identical to TRBD2. This CDR3 is built from 19 residues. Germline CDR1 reads SGHRS; CDR2 reads YFSETQ. J lost 0 bases, V lost 0 bases, and 12 bases had no gene match. Here the CDR3 reads CASSLVGTRPGSSTDTQYF. The CDR3 DNA sequence: TGCGCCAGCAGCTTGGTAGGGACTAGACCTGGATCTAGCACAGATACGCAGTATTTT.